This T cell receptor (beta chain) was documented in a study of vaccination and CD4 T cells after COVID-19. V trimming: 6 bases; J trimming: 8 bases; junction bases outside the gene matches: 6. Germline values: CDR1 MNHNS, CDR2 SASEGT. CDR3 length: 12 amino acids. The Oncomine TCR Beta short-read assay sequenced DNA from cultured CD4+ T cells. Genomic DNA was taken out of cultured CD4+ T cells by extraction. TCRdb reprocessed the PCR reads with MiXCR, giving one entry per CDR3 protein. Among about 18,000 distinct CDR3 sequences listed, about 45% were seen once. This clonotype was detected a few times. Antigen: not known. This sample's treatment: approximately nine-day PBMC culture with coronavirus spike peptide pools or control peptides (ViraFEST assay). Culture conditions combined around 2 million PBMCs per well with around 9.2 IU/ml IL-2 and 8.5 to 10 ug/ml peptide pools.

The rearrangement uses TRBV6-1 and TRBJ1-2; TRBD1 agrees at 7 bases. This specimen consisted of CD4+ T cells from blood, cultured in vitro, obtained after SARS-CoV-2 vaccination. The sequence derives from a human donor who had recovered from COVID-19. CDR3 protein: CASRISGGGYTF. The DNA of the CDR3 is TGTGCCAGCAGGATCTCAGGGGGGGGCTACACCTTC.